The next 25 T cell receptor beta chains were all read from a single sample in a study of shared clonotypes between healthy human individuals. The data were produced by immunoSEQ multiplex PCR, yet TCRdb's version contains in-frame clones alone and is incomplete. The repertoire holds 2 million to 2.5 million clones, with about 95% as singletons. CD45RO-negative CD8 cells positively selected for CCR7 made up the naive population, which excluded terminally differentiated effector memory CD45RA+ cells. Sequencing was carried out using naive CD8+ T cells sorted from blood. Every receptor here comes from a man younger than 35 in good health.

The gene calls are TRBV13 and TRBJ1-3; 7 bases map to TRBD1. The trim removed 3 bases at V and 4 bases at J, leaving 6 bases unmatched. This CDR3 is built from 15 residues. Looked up from germline, CDR1 is PRHDT and CDR2 is FYEKMQ (reference sequence). CDR3 protein: CASSLTGNLGNTIYF. In DNA form, the CDR3 reads TGTGCCAGCAGCTTGACAGGGAATCTCGGAAACACCATATATTTT.

The V and J genes are TRBV28 and TRBJ2-1; TRBD1 agrees at 7 bases. J was trimmed by 9 bases and V by 6 bases; bases with no gene match: 17. CDR1 is MDHEN, CDR2 SYDVKM, per germline. This CDR3 region has 16 residues. CDR3 protein: CASSPNLGQQECEQFF. In DNA, the CDR3 is TGTGCCAGCAGCCCGAACCTGGGACAGCAAGAATGTGAGCAGTTCTTC.

This clone was detected only once. V is TRBV11-3 and J is TRBJ2-3, with 7 bases matching TRBD1. The CDR3 is made up of 17 amino acids. CDR1 SGHNT and CDR2 YENEEA come from the germline V gene. V shed 1 base and J 2 bases; nucleotides not matched to a gene: 9. The CDR3 region has the DNA TGTGCCAGCAGCTTAGGGCCGTGGGACAGTACCACAGATACGCAGTATTTT. Its protein product is CASSLGPWDSTTDTQYF.

CDR3 DNA sequence: TGTGCCAGCAGTTTTGACAGGAGCACCGGGGAGCTGTTTTTT. Protein: CASSFDRSTGELFF. The V and J genes are TRBV7-9 and TRBJ2-2; a possible D gene is TRBD1 (6 bases). Germline V gene sequence: CDR1 SEHNR, CDR2 FQNEAQ (reference sequence). The CDR3 is 14 amino acids. Trimming removed 6 bases from V and 4 bases from J, with 12 bases in between.

This chain uses TRBV25-1 with TRBJ2-5; D gene uncertain. CDR1 is MGHDK and CDR2 is SYGVNS in the germline V gene. V shed 0 bases and J shed 3 bases, with 11 bases lying between them. The CDR3 is 15 amino acids. The CDR3, as DNA: TGTGCCAGCAGTGAATATTTAGGGTTTGAAGAGACCCAGTACTTC. Its translation is CASSEYLGFEETQYF.

This chain links TRBV7-8 with TRBJ2-3, with no clear D. This CDR3 is built from 16 residues. Germline-derived CDR1 and CDR2 are SGHVS and FQNEAQ. Trimming stripped 3 bases from V and 4 bases from J, with 17 bases between. CDR3 protein: CASSFLPSPGSDTQYF. CDR3 DNA: TGTGCCAGCAGCTTCCTGCCCAGTCCCGGCTCAGATACGCAGTATTTT.

This chain joins TRBV5-1 and TRBJ1-1, with unresolved D. Deletions cut 4 bases from V and 2 bases from J, with 12 bases between. The CDR3 runs 14 residues. The V gene's germline CDR1 is SGHRS and CDR2 YFSETQ. The CDR3 DNA reads as TGCGCCAGCAGCCTGGATGGGGAAAACACTGAAGCTTTCTTT. Translation: CASSLDGENTEAFF.

The chain recombines TRBV28 with TRBJ1-4; D unclear. V dropped 8 bases and J dropped 6 bases, with 13 bases sitting between them. The germline V gene has CDR1 MDHEN and CDR2 SYDVKM. The CDR3 is 13 residues long. The CDR3, as DNA: TGTGCCAGCCTCGGCTCGGACGATGAAAAACTGTTTTTT. Translating it yields CASLGSDDEKLFF.

This clone was found once. The genes are TRBV27 and TRBJ2-7; 10 nucleotides agree with TRBD1. Trimming took 6 bases from V and 2 from J; bases not matched to a gene: 4. Germline CDR1 reads MNHEY; CDR2 reads SMNVEV (reference sequence). CDR3 length: 14 amino acids. As DNA, the CDR3 is TGTGCCAGCAGAGAAGGACAGGGGGCCTACGAGCAGTACTTC. This translates into CASREGQGAYEQYF.

The chain has TRBV27 and TRBJ2-7; the D gene is possibly TRBD2 (5 bases). V gave up 2 bases and J gave up 2 bases, with 19 bases separating them. The germline CDR1 and CDR2 sequences are MNHEY and SMNVEV (reference sequence). This CDR3 is built from 17 residues. The CDR3 protein is CASSLQDSSVAPYEQYF. Here the CDR3 DNA reads TGTGCCAGCAGTTTACAGGACTCCTCGGTAGCTCCCTACGAGCAGTACTTC.

The gene calls are TRBV7-6 and TRBJ2-1; no definite D call. Germline CDR1 is SGHVS and CDR2 is FNYEAQ. CDR3 length equals 17 residues. V was cut by 0 bases and J by 4 bases, with 16 bases left in between. This CDR3 is CASSLAVAQTPYNEQFF. In DNA, the CDR3 is TGTGCCAGCAGCTTAGCGGTAGCCCAAACCCCTTACAATGAGCAGTTCTTC.

The V call is TRBV9, the J call TRBJ2-7; D is ambiguous. This CDR3 spans 14 amino acids. Trimming pared 3 bases from V and 1 base from J, leaving 11 bases between. Per the germline V gene, CDR1 is SGDLS and CDR2 is YYNGEE. CDR3 nucleotide sequence: TGTGCCAGCAGCGAGGGAATCGGTTCCTACGAGCAGTACTTC. It encodes CASSEGIGSYEQYF.

This chain links TRBV30 with TRBJ2-3; D remains unclear. The CDR3 is 15 residues long. V was trimmed by 3 bases and J by 5 bases, leaving 18 bases between them. Per germline, CDR1 GTSNPN and CDR2 SVGIG (reference sequence). For the CDR3, the DNA is TGTGCCTGGAGCCGAGTCGGCTCAACGGGAGATACGCAGTATTTT. Translated, it gives CAWSRVGSTGDTQYF.

The gene calls are TRBV30 and TRBJ2-7; D is tentatively TRBD1 or TRBD2 (5 bases each). Germline assignment: CDR1 GTSNPN and CDR2 SVGIG (reference sequence). With 0 bases removed from V and 7 bases from J, the gap between germline ends came to 19 bases. The CDR3 runs 15 residues. The CDR3 region has the DNA TGTGCCTGGAGTGTACTTCCGGGACGAGCTAGTGAGCAGTACTTC. Its protein is CAWSVLPGRASEQYF.

The rearrangement uses TRBV7-9 and TRBJ2-1, with D perhaps matching TRBD2 (5 bases). V shed 5 bases and J shed 8 bases, with 16 bases lying between them. Per germline, CDR1 SEHNR and CDR2 FQNEAQ (reference sequence). The CDR3 loop spans 14 amino acids. For the CDR3, the DNA is TGTGCCAGCAGCCTCTCGGAGGTTGCGGATGAGCAGTTCTTC. It is translated as CASSLSEVADEQFF.

The chain couples TRBV25-1 to TRBJ2-2; perhaps TRBD2 as D (5 bases). Germline V CDR1 and CDR2: MGHDK, SYGVNS. The CDR3 consists of 12 residues. V lost 6 bases and J 6 bases, leaving 8 bases between the germline ends. CDR3: CASREVAGELFF. The CDR3 nucleotides are TGTGCCAGCAGGGAGGTGGCCGGGGAGCTGTTTTTT.

The chain recombines TRBV5-6 with TRBJ2-3; D possibly corresponds to TRBD2 (6 bases). CDR1 and CDR2 (germline): SGHDT, YYEEEE. The length of the CDR3 is 15 residues. The germline V and J ends were trimmed by 4 bases and 5 bases, with 17 bases remaining between them. The CDR3 bases are TGTGCCAGCAGCCCGGGGGACCTAAGGGGAGATACGCAGTATTTT. This gives the protein CASSPGDLRGDTQYF.

V is TRBV5-6 and J is TRBJ2-5; D ambiguous. The CDR3 sequence is 14 residues long. The germline V gene encodes CDR1 SGHDT and CDR2 YYEEEE. V dropped 0 bases and J dropped 4 bases, with 10 bases sitting between them. CDR3 nucleotides: TGTGCCAGCAGCTTGGCACAGTTAAGAGAGACCCAGTACTTC. Translating gives CASSLAQLRETQYF.

The V and J genes are TRBV5-4 and TRBJ1-1, with D hard to call. V was cut by 5 bases and J by 0 bases, with 8 bases left in between. The CDR3 has 13 residues. CDR1 SGHNT and CDR2 YYREEE come from the germline V gene (reference sequence). Here the CDR3 reads CASSYSMNTEAFF. CDR3 coding DNA: TGTGCCAGCAGTTACAGTATGAACACTGAAGCTTTCTTT.

The chain carries TRBV10-2 and TRBJ2-3; D may correspond to TRBD1 or TRBD2 (5 bases each). This CDR3 has 13 amino acids. V lost 4 bases, J lost 2 bases, and 7 bases lay in between. Germline loops: CDR1 WSHSY, CDR2 SAAADI. The CDR3 DNA reads as TGCGCCAGCAGTGGGGGGTACACAGATACGCAGTATTTT. It translates to CASSGGYTDTQYF.

This clone was seen a single time. The V gene is TRBV5-4, the J gene TRBJ2-3, with 8 positions matching TRBD2. The CDR3 has 16 amino acids. The trim removed 4 bases at V and 1 base at J, leaving 8 bases unmatched. The germline V gene has CDR1 SGHNT and CDR2 YYREEE (reference sequence). This CDR3 is CASSHPWRGGTDTQYF. The CDR3 DNA follows: TGTGCCAGCAGCCACCCTTGGCGGGGGGGCACAGATACGCAGTATTTT.

V and J are TRBV27 and TRBJ1-3; TRBD1 is a possible D gene (5 bases). V shed 4 bases and J shed 4 bases, with 17 bases lying between them. Germline V gene lookup returns CDR1 MNHEY and CDR2 SMNVEV (reference sequence). The CDR3 runs 16 residues. Here the CDR3 DNA reads TGTGCCAGCAGTTCCTCCCAGGGAGAATCGGGAAACACCATATATTTT. It specifies CASSSSQGESGNTIYF.

To note about this clone: This CDR3 is also generated by other DNA sequences in the sample. The rearrangement links TRBV27 to TRBJ1-6; D is uncertain. The length of the CDR3 is 12 residues. Germline lookup yields CDR1 MNHEY and CDR2 SMNVEV (reference sequence). Trimming left V 3 bases short and J 7 bases short, with 4 bases between. CDR3 bases: TGTGCCAGCAGTTTGGGCAATTCACCCCTCCACTTT. Its protein is CASSLGNSPLHF.

The chain recombines TRBV5-8 with TRBJ2-7; D is undetermined. CDR3 length: 14 residues. V was shortened by 7 bases and J by 0 bases, with 14 bases between the two germline ends. Germline V gene data show CDR1 as SGHTS and CDR2 as YDEGEE. CDR3 loop: CASVWATSSYEQYF. CDR3 coding DNA: TGTGCCAGCGTTTGGGCCACCAGCTCCTACGAGCAGTACTTC.

This clone was counted a single time. The rearrangement joins TRBV4-3 to TRBJ2-3; TRBD2 agrees at 7 bases. The V gene's germline CDR1 is LGHNA and CDR2 YSLEER. The CDR3 has 15 residues. V shed 8 bases and J 0 bases; nucleotides not matched to a gene: 8. The CDR3 loop reads CASASSGDSTDTQYF. The CDR3 DNA reads as TGCGCCAGCGCTTCGAGCGGGGATAGCACAGATACGCAGTATTTT.